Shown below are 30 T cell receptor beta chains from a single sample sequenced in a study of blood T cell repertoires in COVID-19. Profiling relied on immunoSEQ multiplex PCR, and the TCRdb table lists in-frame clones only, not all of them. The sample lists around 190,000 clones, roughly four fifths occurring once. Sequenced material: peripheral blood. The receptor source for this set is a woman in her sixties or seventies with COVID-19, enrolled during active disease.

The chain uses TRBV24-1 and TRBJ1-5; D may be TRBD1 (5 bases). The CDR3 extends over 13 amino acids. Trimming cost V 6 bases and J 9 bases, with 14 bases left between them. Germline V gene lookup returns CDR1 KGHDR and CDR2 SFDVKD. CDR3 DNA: TGTGCCACCAGTCAAGTAGGGGTCTTGCCCCAGCATTTT. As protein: CATSQVGVLPQHF.

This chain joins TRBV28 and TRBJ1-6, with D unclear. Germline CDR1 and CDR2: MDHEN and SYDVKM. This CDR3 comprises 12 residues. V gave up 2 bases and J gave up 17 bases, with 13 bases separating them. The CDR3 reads CASSLMREHFHF. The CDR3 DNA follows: TGTGCCAGCAGTTTAATGAGGGAACACTTCCACTTT. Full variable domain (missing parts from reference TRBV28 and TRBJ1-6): DVKVTQSSRYLVKRTGEKVFLECVQDMDHENMFWYRQDPGLGLRLIYFSYDVKMKEKGDIPEGYSVSREKKERFSLILESASTNQTSMYLCASSLMREHFHFGNGTRLTVT.

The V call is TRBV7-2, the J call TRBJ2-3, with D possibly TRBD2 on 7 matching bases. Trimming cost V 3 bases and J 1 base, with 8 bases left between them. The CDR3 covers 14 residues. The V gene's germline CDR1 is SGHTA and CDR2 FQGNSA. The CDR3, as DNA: TGTGCCAGCAGCTTCGGGGGGCGCACAGATACGCAGTATTTT. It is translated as CASSFGGRTDTQYF.

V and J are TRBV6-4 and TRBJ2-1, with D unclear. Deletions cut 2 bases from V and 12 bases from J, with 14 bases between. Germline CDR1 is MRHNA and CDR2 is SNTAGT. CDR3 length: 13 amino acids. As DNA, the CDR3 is TGTGCCAGCAGTGACCCCCGTACTTTCCGGCAGTTCTTC. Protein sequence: CASSDPRTFRQFF.

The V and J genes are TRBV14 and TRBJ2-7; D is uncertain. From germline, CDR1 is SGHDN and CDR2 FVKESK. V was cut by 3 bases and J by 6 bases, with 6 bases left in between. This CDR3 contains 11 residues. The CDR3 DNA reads TGTGCCAGCAGCCAGGCCAGCGAGCAGTACTTC. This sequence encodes CASSQASEQYF.

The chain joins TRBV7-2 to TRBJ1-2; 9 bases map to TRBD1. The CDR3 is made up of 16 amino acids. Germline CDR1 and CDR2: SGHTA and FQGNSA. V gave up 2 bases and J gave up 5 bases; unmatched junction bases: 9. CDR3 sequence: CASSLLQGARGYGYTF. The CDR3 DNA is TGTGCCAGCAGCTTACTACAGGGGGCGCGAGGGTATGGCTACACCTTC.

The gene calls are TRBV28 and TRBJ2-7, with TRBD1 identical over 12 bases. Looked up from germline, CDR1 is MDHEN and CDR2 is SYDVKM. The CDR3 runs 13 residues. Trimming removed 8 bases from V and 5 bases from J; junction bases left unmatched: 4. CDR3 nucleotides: TGTGCCAGCGTAGGGACAGGGGGCAACGAGCAGTACTTC. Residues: CASVGTGGNEQYF. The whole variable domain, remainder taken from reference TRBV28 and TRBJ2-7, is DVKVTQSSRYLVKRTGEKVFLECVQDMDHENMFWYRQDPGLGLRLIYFSYDVKMKEKGDIPEGYSVSREKKERFSLILESASTNQTSMYLCASVGTGGNEQYFGPGTRLTVT.

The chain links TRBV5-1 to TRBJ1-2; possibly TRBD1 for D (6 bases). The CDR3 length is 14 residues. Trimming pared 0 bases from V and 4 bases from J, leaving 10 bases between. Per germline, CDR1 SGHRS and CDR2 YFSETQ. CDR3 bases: TGCGCCAGCAGCTTGGGACAGGTTTTCTATGGCTACACCTTC. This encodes CASSLGQVFYGYTF. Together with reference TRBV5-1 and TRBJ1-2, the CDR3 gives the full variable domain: KAGVTQTPRYLIKTRGQQVTLSCSPISGHRSVSWYQQTPGQGLQFLFEYFSETQRNKGNFPGRFSGRQFSNSRSEMNVSTLELGDSALYLCASSLGQVFYGYTFGSGTRLTVV.

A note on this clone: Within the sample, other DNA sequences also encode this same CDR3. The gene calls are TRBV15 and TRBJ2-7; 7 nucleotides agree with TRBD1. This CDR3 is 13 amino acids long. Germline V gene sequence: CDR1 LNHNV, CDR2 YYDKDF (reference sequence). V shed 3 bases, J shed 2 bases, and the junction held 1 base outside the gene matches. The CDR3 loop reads CATSSRGPYEQYF. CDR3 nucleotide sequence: TGTGCCACCAGCAGTAGGGGGCCCTACGAGCAGTACTTC.

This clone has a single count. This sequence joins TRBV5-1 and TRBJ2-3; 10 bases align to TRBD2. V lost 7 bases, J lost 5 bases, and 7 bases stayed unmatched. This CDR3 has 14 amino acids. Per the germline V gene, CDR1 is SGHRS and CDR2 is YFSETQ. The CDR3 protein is CASQGAGGEDTQYF. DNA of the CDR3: TGCGCCAGCCAAGGAGCGGGAGGGGAAGATACGCAGTATTTT.

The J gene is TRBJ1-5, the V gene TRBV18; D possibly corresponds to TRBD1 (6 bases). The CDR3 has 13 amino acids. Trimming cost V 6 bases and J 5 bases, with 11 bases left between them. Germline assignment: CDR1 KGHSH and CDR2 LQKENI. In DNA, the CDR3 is TGTGCCAGCTCGGTGGGGGCGGATCAGCCCCAGCATTTT. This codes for CASSVGADQPQHF. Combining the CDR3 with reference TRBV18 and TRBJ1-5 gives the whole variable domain NAGVMQNPRHLVRRRGQEARLRCSPMKGHSHVYWYRQLPEEGLKFMVYLQKENIIDESGMPKERFSAEFPKEGPSILRIQQVVRGDSAAYFCASSVGADQPQHFGDGTRLSIL.

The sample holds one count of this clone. The CDR3 spells CASSLVGAGASYEQYF. The CDR3 DNA is TGTGCCAGCAGCTTAGTCGGCGCGGGAGCATCCTACGAGCAGTACTTC. The J gene is TRBJ2-7, the V gene TRBV7-2; 7 bases map to TRBD2. The CDR3 spans 16 residues. Germline assignment: CDR1 SGHTA and CDR2 FQGNSA. V lost 1 base, J lost 1 base, and 7 bases stayed unmatched.

The CDR3 sequence: CASSALLDEQFF. For the CDR3, the DNA is TGTGCCAGCAGCGCTCTCCTAGATGAGCAGTTCTTC. The chain recombines TRBV9 with TRBJ2-1; D ambiguous. CDR3 size: 12 residues. The germline gives CDR1 SGDLS, CDR2 YYNGEE. V lost 3 bases and J 8 bases, leaving 9 bases between the germline ends.

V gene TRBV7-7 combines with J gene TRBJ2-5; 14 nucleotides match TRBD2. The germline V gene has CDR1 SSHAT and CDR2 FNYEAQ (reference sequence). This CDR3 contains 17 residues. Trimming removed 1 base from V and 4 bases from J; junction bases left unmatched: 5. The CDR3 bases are TGTGCCAGCAGCTTAGGCGGGACTAGCGGGAGCGGAGAGACCCAGTACTTC. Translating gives CASSLGGTSGSGETQYF. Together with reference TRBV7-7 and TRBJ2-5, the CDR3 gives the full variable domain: GAGVSQSPRYKVTKRGQDVTLRCDPISSHATLYWYQQALGQGPEFLTYFNYEAQPDKSGLPSDRFSAERPEGSISTLTIQRTEQRDSAMYRCASSLGGTSGSGETQYFGPGTRLLVL.

In nucleotides, the CDR3 is TGTGCCTGGGGACAGGCCCGGGGCACTGAAGCTTTCTTT. Its protein is CAWGQARGTEAFF. The chain employs TRBV30 and TRBJ1-1, with TRBD1 identical over 7 bases. V dropped 5 bases and J dropped 4; count of bases not matched to a gene: 7. The CDR3 length is 13 residues. CDR1 and CDR2 from the germline V gene are GTSNPN and SVGIG (reference sequence).

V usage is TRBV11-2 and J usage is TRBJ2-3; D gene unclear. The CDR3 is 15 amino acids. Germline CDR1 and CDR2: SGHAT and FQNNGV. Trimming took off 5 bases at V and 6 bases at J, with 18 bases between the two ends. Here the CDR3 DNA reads TGTGCCAGCAGCCCCGAACAAACATCCTTGGATACGCAGTATTTT. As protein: CASSPEQTSLDTQYF.

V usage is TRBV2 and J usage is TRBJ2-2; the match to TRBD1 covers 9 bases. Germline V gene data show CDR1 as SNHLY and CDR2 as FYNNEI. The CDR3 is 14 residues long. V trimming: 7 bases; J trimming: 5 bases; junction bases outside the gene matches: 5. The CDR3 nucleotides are TGTGCCAGCAAGAACAGGGGGCGTACCGGGGAGCTGTTTTTT. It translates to CASKNRGRTGELFF.

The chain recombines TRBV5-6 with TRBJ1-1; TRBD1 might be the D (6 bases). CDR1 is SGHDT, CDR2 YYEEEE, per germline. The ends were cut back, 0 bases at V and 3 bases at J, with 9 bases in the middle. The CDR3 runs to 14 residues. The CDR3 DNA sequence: TGTGCCAGCAGCTTGGTTGGGGGCGACACTGAAGCTTTCTTT. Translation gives CASSLVGGDTEAFF.

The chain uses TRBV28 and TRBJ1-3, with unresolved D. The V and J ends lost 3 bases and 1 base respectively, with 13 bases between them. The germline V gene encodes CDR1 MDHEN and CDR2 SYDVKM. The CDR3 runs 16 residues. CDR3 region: CASSLITEFSGNTIYF. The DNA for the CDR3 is TGTGCCAGCAGTTTGATTACAGAATTTTCTGGAAACACCATATATTTT.

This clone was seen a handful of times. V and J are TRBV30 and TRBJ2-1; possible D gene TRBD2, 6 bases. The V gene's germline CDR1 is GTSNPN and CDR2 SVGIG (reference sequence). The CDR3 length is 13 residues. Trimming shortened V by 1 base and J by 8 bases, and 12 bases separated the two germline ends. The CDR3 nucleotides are TGTGCCTGGAGTGCCGGACTAAAAGATGAGCAGTTCTTC. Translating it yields CAWSAGLKDEQFF.

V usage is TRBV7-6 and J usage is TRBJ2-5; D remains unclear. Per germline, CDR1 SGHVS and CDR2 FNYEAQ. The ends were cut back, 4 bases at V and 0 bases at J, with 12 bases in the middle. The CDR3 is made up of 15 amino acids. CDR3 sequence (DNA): TGTGCCAGCAGCTCCTACAGCACTCACCAAGAGACCCAGTACTTC. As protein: CASSSYSTHQETQYF.

The CDR3 DNA sequence: TGTGCCAGCAGCGGGACAGGGGCGACTAATGAAAAACTGTTTTTT. Protein product: CASSGTGATNEKLFF. This sequence joins TRBV7-9 and TRBJ1-4; 10 nucleotides match TRBD1. With 5 bases clipped from V and 2 bases from J, the junction kept 2 bases outside the gene matches. The CDR3 covers 15 residues. Germline-derived CDR1 and CDR2 are SEHNR and FQNEAQ (reference sequence). Full variable domain (remainder filled in from reference TRBV7-9 and TRBJ1-4): DTGVSQNPRHKITKRGQNVTFRCDPISEHNRLYWYRQTLGQGPEFLTYFQNEAQLEKSRLLSDRFSAERPKGSFSTLEIQRTEQGDSAMYLCASSGTGATNEKLFFGSGTQLSVL.

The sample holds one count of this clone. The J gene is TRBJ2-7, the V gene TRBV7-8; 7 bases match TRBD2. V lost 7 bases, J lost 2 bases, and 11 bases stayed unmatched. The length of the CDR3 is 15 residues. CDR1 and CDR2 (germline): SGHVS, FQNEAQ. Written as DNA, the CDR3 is TGTGCCAGCACCCCAGGCGGGAGAAGTCCCTACGAGCAGTACTTC. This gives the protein CASTPGGRSPYEQYF.

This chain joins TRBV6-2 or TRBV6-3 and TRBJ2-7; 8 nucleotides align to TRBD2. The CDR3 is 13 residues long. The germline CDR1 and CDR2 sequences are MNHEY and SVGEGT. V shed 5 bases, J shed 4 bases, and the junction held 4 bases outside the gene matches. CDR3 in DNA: TGTGCCAGCAGTATACTAGCGGATTACGAGCAGTACTTC. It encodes CASSILADYEQYF.

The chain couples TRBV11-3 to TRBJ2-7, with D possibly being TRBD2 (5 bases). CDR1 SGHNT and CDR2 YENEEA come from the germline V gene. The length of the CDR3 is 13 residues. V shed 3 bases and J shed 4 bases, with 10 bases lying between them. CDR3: CASSFERGYEQYF. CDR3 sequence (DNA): TGTGCCAGCAGCTTCGAACGGGGATACGAGCAGTACTTC.

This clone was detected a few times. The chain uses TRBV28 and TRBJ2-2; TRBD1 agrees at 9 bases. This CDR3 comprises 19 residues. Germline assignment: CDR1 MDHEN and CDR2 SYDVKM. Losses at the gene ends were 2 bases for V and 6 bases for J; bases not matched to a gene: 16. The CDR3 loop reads CASSLPSYRGRVYAGELFF. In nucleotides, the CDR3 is TGTGCCAGCAGTTTACCCTCCTACAGGGGGCGCGTATACGCCGGGGAGCTGTTTTTT.

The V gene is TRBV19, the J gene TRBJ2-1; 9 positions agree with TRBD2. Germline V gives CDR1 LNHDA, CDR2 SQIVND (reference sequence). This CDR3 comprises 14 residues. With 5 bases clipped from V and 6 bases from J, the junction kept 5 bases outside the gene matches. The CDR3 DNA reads TGTGCCAGTAGTGTGCTAGCGGGGCTCAATGAGCAGTTCTTC. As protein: CASSVLAGLNEQFF.

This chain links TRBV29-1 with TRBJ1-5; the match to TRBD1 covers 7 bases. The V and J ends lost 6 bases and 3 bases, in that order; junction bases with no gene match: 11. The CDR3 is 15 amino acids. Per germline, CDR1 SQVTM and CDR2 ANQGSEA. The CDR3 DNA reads TGCAGCGTCGCCGGGACAGATGCCTTCAATCAGCCCCAGCATTTT. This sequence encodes CSVAGTDAFNQPQHF.

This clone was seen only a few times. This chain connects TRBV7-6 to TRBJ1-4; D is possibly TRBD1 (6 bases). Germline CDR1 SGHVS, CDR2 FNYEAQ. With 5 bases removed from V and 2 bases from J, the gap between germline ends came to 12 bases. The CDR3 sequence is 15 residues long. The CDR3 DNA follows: TGTGCCAGCAGCCTTCAAACAGGGACTAATGAAAAACTGTTTTTT. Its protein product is CASSLQTGTNEKLFF.

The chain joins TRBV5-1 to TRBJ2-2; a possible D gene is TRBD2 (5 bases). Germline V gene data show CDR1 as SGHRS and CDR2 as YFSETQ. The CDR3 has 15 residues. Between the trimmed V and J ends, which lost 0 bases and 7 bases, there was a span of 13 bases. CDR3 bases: TGCGCCAGCAGCTTGGCTCTTCCGGGAAACGGGGAGCTGTTTTTT. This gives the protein CASSLALPGNGELFF.